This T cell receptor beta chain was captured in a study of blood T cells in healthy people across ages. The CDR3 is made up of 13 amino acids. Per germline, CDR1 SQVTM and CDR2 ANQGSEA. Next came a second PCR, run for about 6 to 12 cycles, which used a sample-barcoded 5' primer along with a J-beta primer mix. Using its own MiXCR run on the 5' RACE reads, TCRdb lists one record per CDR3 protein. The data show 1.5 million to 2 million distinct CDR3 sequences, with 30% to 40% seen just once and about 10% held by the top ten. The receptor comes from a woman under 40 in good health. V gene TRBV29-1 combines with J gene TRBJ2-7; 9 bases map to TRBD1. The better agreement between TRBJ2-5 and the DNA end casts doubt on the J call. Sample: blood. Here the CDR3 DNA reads TGCAGCGTTTTTGGGGACAGGGAGAAGACCCAGTACTTC. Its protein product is CSVFGDREKTQYF.